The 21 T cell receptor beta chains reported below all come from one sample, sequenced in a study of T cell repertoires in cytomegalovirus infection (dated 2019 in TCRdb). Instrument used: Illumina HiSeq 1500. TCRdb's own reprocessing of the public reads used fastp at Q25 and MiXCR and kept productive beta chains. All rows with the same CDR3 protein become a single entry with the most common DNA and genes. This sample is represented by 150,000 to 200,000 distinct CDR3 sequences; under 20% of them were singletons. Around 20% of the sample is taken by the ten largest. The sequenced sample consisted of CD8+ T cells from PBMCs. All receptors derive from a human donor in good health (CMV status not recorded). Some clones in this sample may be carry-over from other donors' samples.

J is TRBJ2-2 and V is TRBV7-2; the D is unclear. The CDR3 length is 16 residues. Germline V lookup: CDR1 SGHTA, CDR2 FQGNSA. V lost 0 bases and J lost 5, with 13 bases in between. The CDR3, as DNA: TGTGCCAGCAGCTTAGCGCGCGCGTCAATAACCGGGGAGCTGTTTTTT. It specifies CASSLARASITGELFF. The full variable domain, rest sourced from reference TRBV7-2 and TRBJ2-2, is GAGVSQSPSNKVTEKGKDVELRCDPISGHTALYWYRQSLGQGLEFLIYFQGNSAPDKSGLPSDRFSAERTGGSVSTLTIQRTQQEDSAVYLCASSLARASITGELFFGEGSRLTVL.

CDR3 in amino acids: CASSLSLEGELFF. CDR3 bases: TGTGCCAGCAGCTTAAGCCTTGAGGGGGAGCTGTTTTTT. The V and J genes are TRBV7-2 and TRBJ2-2; no definite D call. The germline gives CDR1 SGHTA, CDR2 FQGNSA. This CDR3 region has 13 residues. The ends were cut back, 2 bases at V and 8 bases at J, with 9 bases in the middle.

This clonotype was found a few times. The CDR3 here is CASSLPQGNGYEQYF. The DNA of the CDR3 is TGTGCCAGCAGTTTACCCCAGGGTAATGGGTACGAGCAGTACTTC. The chain employs TRBV28 and TRBJ2-7, with D possibly TRBD1 on 5 matching bases. CDR1 is MDHEN and CDR2 is SYDVKM in the germline V gene. The CDR3 consists of 15 residues. With 2 bases removed from V and 4 bases from J, the gap between germline ends came to 15 bases.

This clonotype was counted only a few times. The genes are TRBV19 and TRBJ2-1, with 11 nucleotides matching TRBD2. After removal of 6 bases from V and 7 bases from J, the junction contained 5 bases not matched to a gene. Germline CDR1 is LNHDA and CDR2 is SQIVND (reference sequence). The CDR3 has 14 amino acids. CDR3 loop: CASRLAGEVNEQFF. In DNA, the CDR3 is TGTGCCAGTAGACTAGCGGGAGAAGTAAATGAGCAGTTCTTC. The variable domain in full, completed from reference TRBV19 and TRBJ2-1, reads DGGITQSPKYLFRKEGQNVTLSCEQNLNHDAMYWYRQDPGQGLRLIYYSQIVNDFQKGDIAEGYSVSREKKESFPLTVTSAQKNPTAFYLCASRLAGEVNEQFFGPGTRLTVL.

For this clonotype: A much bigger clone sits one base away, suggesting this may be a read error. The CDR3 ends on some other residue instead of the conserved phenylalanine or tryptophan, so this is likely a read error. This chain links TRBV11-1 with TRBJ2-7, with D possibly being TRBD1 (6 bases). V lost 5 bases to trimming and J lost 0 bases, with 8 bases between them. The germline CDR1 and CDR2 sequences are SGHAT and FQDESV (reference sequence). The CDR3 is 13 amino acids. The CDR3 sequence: CASSEQGSYEQYL. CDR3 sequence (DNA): TGTGCCAGCAGCGAACAGGGCTCCTACGAGCAGTACTTA.

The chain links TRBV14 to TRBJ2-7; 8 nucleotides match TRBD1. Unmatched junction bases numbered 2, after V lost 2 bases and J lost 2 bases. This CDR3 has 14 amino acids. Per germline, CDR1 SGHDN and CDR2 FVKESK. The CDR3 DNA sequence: TGTGCCAGCAGCCAAATGGGACAGGCCTACGAGCAGTACTTC. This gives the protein CASSQMGQAYEQYF.

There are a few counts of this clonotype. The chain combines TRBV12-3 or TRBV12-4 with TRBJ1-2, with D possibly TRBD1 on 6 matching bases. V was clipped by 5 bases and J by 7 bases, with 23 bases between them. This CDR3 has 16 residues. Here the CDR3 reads CASSPSSRGHRSGYTF. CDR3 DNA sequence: TGTGCCAGCAGTCCGTCTTCGCGGGGGCATCGGAGTGGCTACACCTTC.

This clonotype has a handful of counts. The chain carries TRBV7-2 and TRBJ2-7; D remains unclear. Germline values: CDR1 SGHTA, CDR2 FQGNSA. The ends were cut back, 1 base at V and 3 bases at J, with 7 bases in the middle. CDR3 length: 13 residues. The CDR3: CASSLDKDYEQYF. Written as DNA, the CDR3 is TGTGCCAGCAGCTTAGACAAAGACTACGAGCAGTACTTC.

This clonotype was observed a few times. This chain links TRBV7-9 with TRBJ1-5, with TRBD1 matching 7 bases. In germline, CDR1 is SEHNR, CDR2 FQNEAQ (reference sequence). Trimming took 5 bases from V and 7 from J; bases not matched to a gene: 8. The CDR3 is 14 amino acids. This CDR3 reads CASSPGGIEQPQHF. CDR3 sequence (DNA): TGTGCCAGCAGCCCAGGGGGTATAGAACAGCCCCAGCATTTT. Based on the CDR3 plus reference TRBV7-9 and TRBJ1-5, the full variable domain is DTGVSQNPRHKITKRGQNVTFRCDPISEHNRLYWYRQTLGQGPEFLTYFQNEAQLEKSRLLSDRFSAERPKGSFSTLEIQRTEQGDSAMYLCASSPGGIEQPQHFGDGTRLSIL.

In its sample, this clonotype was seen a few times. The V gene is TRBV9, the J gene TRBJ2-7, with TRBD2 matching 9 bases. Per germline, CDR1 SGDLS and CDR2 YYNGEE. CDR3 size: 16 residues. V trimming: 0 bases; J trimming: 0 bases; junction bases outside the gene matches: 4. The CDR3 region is CASSVESGGSSYEQYF. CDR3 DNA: TGTGCCAGCAGCGTAGAGAGCGGGGGGAGCTCCTACGAGCAGTACTTC.

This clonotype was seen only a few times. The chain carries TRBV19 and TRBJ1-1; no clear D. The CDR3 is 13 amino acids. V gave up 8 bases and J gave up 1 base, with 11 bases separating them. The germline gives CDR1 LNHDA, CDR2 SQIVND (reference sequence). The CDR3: CASSKYANTEAFF. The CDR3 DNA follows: TGTGCCAGTTCCAAATATGCGAACACTGAAGCTTTCTTT.

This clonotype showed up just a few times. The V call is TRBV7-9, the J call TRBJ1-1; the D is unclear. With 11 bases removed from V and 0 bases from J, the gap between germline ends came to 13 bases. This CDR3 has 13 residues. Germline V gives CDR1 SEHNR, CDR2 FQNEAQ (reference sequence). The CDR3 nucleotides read TGTGCCGGATTTGGGTTCATGAACACTGAAGCTTTCTTT. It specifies CAGFGFMNTEAFF.

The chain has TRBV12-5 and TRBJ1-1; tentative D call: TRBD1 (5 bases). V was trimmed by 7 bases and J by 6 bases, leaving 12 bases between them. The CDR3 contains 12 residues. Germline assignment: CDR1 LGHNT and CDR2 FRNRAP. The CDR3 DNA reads TGTGCTAGTGAAAACAGGCTGGCTGAAGCTTTCTTT. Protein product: CASENRLAEAFF.

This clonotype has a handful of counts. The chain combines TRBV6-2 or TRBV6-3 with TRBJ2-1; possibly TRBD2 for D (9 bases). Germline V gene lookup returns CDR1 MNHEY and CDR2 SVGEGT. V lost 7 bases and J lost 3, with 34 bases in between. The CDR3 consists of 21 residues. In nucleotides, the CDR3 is TGTGCCAGCACCTATGGACAGGGAGGAGCGGGAGGCCCTAACGTCTACAATGAGCAGTTCTTC. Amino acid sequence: CASTYGQGGAGGPNVYNEQFF.

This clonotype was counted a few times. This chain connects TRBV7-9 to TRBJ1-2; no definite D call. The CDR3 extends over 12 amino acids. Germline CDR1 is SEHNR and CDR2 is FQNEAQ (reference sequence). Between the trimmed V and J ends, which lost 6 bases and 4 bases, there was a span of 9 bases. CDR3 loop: CASRPSGYGYTF. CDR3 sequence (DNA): TGTGCCAGCAGACCGTCCGGCTATGGCTACACCTTC.

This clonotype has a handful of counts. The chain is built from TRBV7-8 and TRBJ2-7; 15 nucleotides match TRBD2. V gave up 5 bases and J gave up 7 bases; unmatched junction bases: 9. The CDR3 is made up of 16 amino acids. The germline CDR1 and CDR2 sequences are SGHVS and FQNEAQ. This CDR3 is CASSPNGLAGGIEQYF. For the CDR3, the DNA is TGTGCCAGCAGCCCAAACGGACTAGCGGGAGGGATAGAGCAGTACTTC.

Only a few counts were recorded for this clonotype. The CDR3 region is CASALGGGLHEQFF. The CDR3, as DNA: TGTGCCAGCGCCTTAGGGGGAGGGCTGCATGAGCAGTTCTTC. V and J are TRBV28 and TRBJ2-1; a possible D gene is TRBD2 (7 bases). Looked up from germline, CDR1 is MDHEN and CDR2 is SYDVKM. V was shortened by 8 bases and J by 8 bases, with 19 bases between the two germline ends. The CDR3 is made up of 14 amino acids.

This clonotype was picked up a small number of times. The CDR3 loop reads CASSSTSWGNEQFF. The CDR3 DNA is TGTGCCAGCAGCTCCACGTCATGGGGCAATGAGCAGTTCTTC. This chain uses TRBV7-2 with TRBJ2-1, with D uncertain. Germline-derived CDR1 and CDR2 are SGHTA and FQGNSA. CDR3 length: 14 residues. V shed 4 bases and J shed 6 bases, with 13 bases lying between them.

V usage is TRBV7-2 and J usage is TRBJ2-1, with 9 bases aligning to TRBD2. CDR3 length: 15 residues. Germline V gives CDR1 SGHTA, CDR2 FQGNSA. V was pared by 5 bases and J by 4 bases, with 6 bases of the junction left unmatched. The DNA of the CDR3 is TGTGCCAGCAGCCCCGGGACTAGCAGATACAATGAGCAGTTCTTC. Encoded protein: CASSPGTSRYNEQFF.

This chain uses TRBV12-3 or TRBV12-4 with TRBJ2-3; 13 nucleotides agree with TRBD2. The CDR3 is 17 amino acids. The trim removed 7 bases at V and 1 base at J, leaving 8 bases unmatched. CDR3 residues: CASTSRGLAGRTDTQYF. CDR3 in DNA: TGTGCCAGCACCTCCCGGGGACTAGCGGGACGCACAGATACGCAGTATTTT.

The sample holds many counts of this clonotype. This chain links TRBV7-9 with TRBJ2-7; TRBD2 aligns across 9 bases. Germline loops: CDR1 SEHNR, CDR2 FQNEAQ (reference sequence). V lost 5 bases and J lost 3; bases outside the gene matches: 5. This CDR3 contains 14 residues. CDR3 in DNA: TGTGCCAGCAGCCAAGCGGGGGGCATCTACGAGCAGTACTTC. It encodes CASSQAGGIYEQYF.